This paragraph reports one T cell receptor beta chain. Its antigen is currently unknown. This entry is derived from a study of T cell responses to AZD1222 COVID-19 vaccine. Study-wide results and caveats: Repertoire sampling was restricted to post-peak T cell response timepoints. Donors were chiefly white British, with a greater number of females, and clonal diversity was perhaps underestimated. Targets within unmutated variant regions were reportedly found for nearly half of spike-specific TCRs.

The CDR3 length is 14 residues. With V trimmed by 1 base and J by 7 bases, 1 base remained unmatched. CDR1 is SGHNT, CDR2 YENEEA, per germline. Only in-frame clones appear in the TCRdb table, and some are missing; sequencing was by immunoSEQ multiplex PCR. The table has some 150,000 clones, about 92% seen once. The chain is built from TRBV11-3 and TRBJ2-7; 13 bases map to TRBD2. This TCR was sampled from an adult who received the AZD1222 COVID-19 vaccine. The specimen comprised peripheral blood, sampled 28 days after the second AZD1222 dose. The CDR3 spells CASSLVTSGREQYF. The CDR3 DNA reads as TGTGCCAGCAGCTTAGTGACTAGCGGGAGGGAGCAGTACTTC.